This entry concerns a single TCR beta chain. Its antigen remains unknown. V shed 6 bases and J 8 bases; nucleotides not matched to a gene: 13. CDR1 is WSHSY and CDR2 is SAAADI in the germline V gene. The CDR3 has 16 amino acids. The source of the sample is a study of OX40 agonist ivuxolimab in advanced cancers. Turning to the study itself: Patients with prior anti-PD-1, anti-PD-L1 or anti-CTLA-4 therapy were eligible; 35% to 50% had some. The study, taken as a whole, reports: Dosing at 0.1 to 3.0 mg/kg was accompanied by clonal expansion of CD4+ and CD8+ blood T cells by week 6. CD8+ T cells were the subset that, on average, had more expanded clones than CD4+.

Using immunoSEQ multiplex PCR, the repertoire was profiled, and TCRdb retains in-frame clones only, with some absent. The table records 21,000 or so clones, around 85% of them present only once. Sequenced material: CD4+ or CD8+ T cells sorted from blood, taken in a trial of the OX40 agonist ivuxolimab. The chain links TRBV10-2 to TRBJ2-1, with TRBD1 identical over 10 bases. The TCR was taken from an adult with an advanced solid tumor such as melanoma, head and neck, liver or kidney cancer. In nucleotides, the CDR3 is TGCGCCAGCAGAAGAACCGGGACAGGGGAAAGGGATGAGCAGTTCTTC. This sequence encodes CASRRTGTGERDEQFF.